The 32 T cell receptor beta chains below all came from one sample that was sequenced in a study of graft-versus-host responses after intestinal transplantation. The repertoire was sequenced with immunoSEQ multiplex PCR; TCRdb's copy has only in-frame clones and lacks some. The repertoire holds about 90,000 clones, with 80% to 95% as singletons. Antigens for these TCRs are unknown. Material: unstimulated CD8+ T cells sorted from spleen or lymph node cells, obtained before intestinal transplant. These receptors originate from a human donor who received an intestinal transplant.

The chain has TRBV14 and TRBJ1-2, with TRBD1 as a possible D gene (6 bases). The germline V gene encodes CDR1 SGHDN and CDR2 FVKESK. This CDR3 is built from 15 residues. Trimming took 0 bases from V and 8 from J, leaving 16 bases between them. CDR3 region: CASSQDRLGARGYTF. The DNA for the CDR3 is TGTGCCAGCAGCCAAGATCGATTGGGGGCGCGAGGCTACACCTTC.

DNA of the CDR3: TGTGCCAGCCGGCCCGAGACAGCTTCCTACGAGCAGTACTTC. Protein product: CASRPETASYEQYF. This rearrangement joins TRBV5-5 to TRBJ2-7; D may be TRBD1 (5 bases). This CDR3 spans 14 amino acids. CDR1 is SGHKS, CDR2 YYEKEE, per germline (reference sequence). V was trimmed by 7 bases and J by 1 base, leaving 15 bases between them.

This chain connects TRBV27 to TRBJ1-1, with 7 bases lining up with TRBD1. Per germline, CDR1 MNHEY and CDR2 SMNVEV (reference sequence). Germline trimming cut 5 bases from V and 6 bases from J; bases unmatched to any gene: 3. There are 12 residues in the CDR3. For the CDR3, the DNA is TGTGCCAGCAGTCCGCAGGGGGCTGAAGCTTTCTTT. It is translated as CASSPQGAEAFF.

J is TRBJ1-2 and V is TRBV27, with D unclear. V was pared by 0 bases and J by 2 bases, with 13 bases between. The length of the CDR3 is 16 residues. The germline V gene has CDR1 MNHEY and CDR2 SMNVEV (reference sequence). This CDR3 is CASSLSSPSFNYGYTF. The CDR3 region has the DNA TGTGCCAGCAGTTTATCTAGCCCCTCGTTCAACTATGGCTACACCTTC.

The CDR3 coding sequence is TGTGCCAGCAGCCCCTTGAGGAGGGGCGGTAATGGCTACACCTTC. Protein product: CASSPLRRGGNGYTF. The rearrangement uses TRBV5-6 and TRBJ1-2; maybe TRBD1 (5 bases). Germline loops: CDR1 SGHDT, CDR2 YYEEEE. Trimming left V 4 bases short and J 6 bases short, with 19 bases between. CDR3 length: 15 residues.

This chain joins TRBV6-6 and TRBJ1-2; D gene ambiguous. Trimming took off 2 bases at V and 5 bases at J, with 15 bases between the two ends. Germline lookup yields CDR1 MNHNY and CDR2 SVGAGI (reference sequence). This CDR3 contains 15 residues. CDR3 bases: TGTGCCAGCAGTTACGCCTACGAGGATGGGTATGGCTACACCTTC. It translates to CASSYAYEDGYGYTF.

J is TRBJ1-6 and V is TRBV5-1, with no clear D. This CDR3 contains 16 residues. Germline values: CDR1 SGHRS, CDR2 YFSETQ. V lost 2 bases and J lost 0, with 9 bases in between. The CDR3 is CASSLGLSSYNSPLHF. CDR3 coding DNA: TGCGCCAGCAGCTTAGGACTGAGCTCCTATAATTCACCCCTCCACTTT.

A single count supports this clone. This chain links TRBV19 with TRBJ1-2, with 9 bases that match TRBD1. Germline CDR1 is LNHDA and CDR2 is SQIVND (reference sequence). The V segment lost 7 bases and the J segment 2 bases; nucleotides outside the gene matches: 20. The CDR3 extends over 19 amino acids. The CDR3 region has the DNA TGTGCCAGTAATAGCCCCGGGACAGGGTGGTTAACTGGCAACTATGGCTACACCTTC. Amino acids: CASNSPGTGWLTGNYGYTF. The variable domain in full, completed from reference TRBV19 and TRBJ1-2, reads DGGITQSPKYLFRKEGQNVTLSCEQNLNHDAMYWYRQDPGQGLRLIYYSQIVNDFQKGDIAEGYSVSREKKESFPLTVTSAQKNPTAFYLCASNSPGTGWLTGNYGYTFGSGTRLTVV.

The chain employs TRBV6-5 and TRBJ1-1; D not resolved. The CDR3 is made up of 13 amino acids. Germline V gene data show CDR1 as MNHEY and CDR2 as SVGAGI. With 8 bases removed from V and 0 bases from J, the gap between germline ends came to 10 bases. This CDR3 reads CASRGFMNTEAFF. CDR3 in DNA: TGTGCCAGCCGGGGTTTTATGAACACTGAAGCTTTCTTT.

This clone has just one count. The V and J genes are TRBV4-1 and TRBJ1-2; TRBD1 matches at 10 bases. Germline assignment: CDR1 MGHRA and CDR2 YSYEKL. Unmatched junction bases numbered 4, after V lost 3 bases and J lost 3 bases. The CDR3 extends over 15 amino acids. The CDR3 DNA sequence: TGCGCCAGCAGCCAGACAGGGGGCGCGGACTATGGCTACACCTTC. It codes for CASSQTGGADYGYTF.

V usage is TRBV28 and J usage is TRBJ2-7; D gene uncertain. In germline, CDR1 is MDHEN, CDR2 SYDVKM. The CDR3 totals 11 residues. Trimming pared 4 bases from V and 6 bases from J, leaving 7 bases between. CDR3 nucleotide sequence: TGTGCCAGCAGTTCGACTGTCGAGCAGTACTTC. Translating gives CASSSTVEQYF.

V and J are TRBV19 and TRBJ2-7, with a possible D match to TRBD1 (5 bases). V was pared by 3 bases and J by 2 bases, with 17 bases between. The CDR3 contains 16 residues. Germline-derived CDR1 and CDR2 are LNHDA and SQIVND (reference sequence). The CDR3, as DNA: TGTGCCAGTAGTATCTCAAGGTCAGGGTGGGCCTACGAGCAGTACTTC. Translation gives CASSISRSGWAYEQYF.

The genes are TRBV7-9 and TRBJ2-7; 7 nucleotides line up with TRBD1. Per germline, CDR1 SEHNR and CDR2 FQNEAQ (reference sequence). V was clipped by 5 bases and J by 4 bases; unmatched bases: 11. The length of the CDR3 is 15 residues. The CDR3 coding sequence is TGTGCCAGCAGCCCTGACAAGGGGGCCGGGTACGAGCAGTACTTC. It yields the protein CASSPDKGAGYEQYF.

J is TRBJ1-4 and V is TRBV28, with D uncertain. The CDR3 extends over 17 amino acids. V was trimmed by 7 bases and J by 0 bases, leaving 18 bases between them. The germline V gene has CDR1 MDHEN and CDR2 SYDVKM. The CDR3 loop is CASTASIGPATNEKLFF. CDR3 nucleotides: TGTGCCAGCACCGCAAGCATTGGGCCGGCAACTAATGAAAAACTGTTTTTT.

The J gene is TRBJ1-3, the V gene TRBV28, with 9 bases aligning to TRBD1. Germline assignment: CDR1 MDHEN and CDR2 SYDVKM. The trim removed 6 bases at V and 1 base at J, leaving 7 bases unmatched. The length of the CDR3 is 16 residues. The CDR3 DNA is TGTGCCAGCAGACGTACAGGGGGCGCTTCTGGAAACACCATATATTTT. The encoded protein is CASRRTGGASGNTIYF. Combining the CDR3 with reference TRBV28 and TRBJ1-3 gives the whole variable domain DVKVTQSSRYLVKRTGEKVFLECVQDMDHENMFWYRQDPGLGLRLIYFSYDVKMKEKGDIPEGYSVSREKKERFSLILESASTNQTSMYLCASRRTGGASGNTIYFGEGSWLTVV.

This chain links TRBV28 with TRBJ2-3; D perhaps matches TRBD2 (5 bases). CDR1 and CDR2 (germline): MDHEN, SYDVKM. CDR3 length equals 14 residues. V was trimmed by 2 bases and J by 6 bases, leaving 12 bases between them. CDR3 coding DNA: TGTGCCAGCAGTTTAGGTGGGAGTGGGGATACGCAGTATTTT. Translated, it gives CASSLGGSGDTQYF.

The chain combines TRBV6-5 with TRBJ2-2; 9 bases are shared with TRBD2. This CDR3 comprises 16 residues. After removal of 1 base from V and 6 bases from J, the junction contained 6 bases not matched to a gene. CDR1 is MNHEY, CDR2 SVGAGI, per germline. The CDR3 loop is CASSYFPSGDAGELFF. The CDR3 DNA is TGTGCCAGCAGTTACTTTCCTAGCGGGGACGCCGGGGAGCTGTTTTTT.

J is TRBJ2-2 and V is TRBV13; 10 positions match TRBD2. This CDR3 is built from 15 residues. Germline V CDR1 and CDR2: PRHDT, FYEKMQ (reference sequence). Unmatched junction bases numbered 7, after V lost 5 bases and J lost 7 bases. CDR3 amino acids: CASSLTGLASGELFF. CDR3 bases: TGTGCCAGCAGCCTAACGGGACTAGCGAGCGGGGAGCTGTTTTTT. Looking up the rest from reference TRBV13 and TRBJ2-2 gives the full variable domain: AAGVIQSPRHLIKEKRETATLKCYPIPRHDTVYWYQQGPGQDPQFLISFYEKMQSDKGSIPDRFSAQQFSDYHSELNMSSLELGDSALYFCASSLTGLASGELFFGEGSRLTVL.

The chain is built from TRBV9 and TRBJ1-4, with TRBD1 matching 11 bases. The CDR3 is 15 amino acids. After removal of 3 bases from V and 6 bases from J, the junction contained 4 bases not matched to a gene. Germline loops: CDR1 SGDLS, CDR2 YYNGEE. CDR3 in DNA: TGTGCCAGCAGCGAGAGGGACAGGGGGGATGAAAAACTGTTTTTT. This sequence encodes CASSERDRGDEKLFF.

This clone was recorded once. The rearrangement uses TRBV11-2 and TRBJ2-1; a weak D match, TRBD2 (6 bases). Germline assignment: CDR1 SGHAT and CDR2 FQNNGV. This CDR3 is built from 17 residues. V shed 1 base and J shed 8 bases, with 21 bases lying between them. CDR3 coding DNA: TGTGCCAGCAGCTTAGGCCCGGGACTCAACCGTGCGGATGAGCAGTTCTTC. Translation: CASSLGPGLNRADEQFF.

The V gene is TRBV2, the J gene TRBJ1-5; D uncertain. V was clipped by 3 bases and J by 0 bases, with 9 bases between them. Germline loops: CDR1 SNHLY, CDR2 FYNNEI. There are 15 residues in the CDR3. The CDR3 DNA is TGTGCCAGCAGTGAGTCCAGGTATAGCAATCAGCCCCAGCATTTT. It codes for CASSESRYSNQPQHF.

The CDR3 region is CASTIGGYGYTF. In nucleotides, the CDR3 is TGTGCCAGCACCATAGGGGGCTATGGCTACACCTTC. The V and J genes are TRBV7-9 and TRBJ1-2, with D possibly being TRBD1 (6 bases). Germline V gene data show CDR1 as SEHNR and CDR2 as FQNEAQ (reference sequence). The CDR3 is 12 residues long. Trimming shortened V by 7 bases and J by 4 bases, and 10 bases separated the two germline ends. The whole variable domain, remainder taken from reference TRBV7-9 and TRBJ1-2, is DTGVSQNPRHKITKRGQNVTFRCDPISEHNRLYWYRQTLGQGPEFLTYFQNEAQLEKSRLLSDRFSAERPKGSFSTLEIQRTEQGDSAMYLCASTIGGYGYTFGSGTRLTVV.

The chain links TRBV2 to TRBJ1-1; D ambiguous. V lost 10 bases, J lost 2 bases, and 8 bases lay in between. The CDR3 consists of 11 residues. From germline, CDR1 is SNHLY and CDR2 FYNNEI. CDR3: CAIHSNTEAFF. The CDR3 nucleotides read TGTGCCATCCACAGCAACACTGAAGCTTTCTTT.

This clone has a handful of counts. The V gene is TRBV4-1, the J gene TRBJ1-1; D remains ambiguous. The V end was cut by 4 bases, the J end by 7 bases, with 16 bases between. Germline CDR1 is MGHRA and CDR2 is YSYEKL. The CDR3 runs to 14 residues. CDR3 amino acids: CASSPPVGVDEAFF. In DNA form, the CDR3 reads TGCGCCAGCAGCCCACCGGTCGGAGTTGATGAAGCTTTCTTT.

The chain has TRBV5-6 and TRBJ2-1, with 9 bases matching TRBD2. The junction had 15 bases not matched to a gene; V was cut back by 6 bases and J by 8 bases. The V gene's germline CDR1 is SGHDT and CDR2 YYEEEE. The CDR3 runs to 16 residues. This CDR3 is CASIHGGLALGDEQFF. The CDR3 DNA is TGTGCCAGCATCCATGGGGGACTAGCTTTGGGTGATGAGCAGTTCTTC.

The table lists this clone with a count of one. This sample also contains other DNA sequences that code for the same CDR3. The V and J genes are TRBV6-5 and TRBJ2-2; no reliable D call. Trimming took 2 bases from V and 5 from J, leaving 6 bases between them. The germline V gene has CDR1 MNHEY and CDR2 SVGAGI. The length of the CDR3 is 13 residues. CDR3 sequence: CASSYRSTGELFF. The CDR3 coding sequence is TGTGCCAGCAGTTACCGGAGTACCGGGGAGCTGTTTTTT.

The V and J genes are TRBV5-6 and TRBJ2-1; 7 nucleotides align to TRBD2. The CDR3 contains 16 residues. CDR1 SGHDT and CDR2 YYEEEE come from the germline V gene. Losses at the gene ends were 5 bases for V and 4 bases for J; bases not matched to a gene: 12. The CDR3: CASRGEASGPYNEQFF. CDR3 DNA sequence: TGTGCCAGCAGGGGTGAGGCTAGCGGCCCTTACAATGAGCAGTTCTTC.

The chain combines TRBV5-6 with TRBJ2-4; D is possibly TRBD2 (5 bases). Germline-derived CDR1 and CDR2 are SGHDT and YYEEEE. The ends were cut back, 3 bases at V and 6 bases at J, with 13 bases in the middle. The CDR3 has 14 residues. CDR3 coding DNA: TGTGCCAGCAGCTCGGGATCCCAATTAAACATTCAGTACTTC. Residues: CASSSGSQLNIQYF.

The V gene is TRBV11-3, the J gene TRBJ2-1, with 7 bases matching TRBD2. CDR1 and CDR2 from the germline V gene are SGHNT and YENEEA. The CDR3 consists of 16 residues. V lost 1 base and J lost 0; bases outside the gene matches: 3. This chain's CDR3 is CASSLGLASSYNEQFF. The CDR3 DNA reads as TGTGCCAGCAGCTTAGGACTAGCTAGCTCCTACAATGAGCAGTTCTTC.

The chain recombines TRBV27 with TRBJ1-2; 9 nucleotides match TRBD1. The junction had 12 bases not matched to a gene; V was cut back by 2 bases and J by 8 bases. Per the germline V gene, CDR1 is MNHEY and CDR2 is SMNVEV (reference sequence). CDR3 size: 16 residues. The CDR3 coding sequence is TGTGCCAGCAGTTTAAGCTTGTGGGGACAGGGTGAAGGCTACACCTTC. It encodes CASSLSLWGQGEGYTF.

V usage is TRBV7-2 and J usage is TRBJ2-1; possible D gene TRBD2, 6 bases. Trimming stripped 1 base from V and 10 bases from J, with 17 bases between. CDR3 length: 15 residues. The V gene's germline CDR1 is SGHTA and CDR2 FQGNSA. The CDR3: CASSLEGRGNLEQFF. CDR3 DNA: TGTGCCAGCAGCTTAGAAGGGCGGGGAAATTTGGAGCAGTTCTTC.

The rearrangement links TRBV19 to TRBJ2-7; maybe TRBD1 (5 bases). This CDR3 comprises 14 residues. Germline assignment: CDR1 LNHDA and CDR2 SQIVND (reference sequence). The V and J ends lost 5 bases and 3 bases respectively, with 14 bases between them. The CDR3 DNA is TGTGCCAGTAGTGAAGGGGCCTTTGTCTACGAGCAGTACTTC. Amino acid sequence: CASSEGAFVYEQYF.